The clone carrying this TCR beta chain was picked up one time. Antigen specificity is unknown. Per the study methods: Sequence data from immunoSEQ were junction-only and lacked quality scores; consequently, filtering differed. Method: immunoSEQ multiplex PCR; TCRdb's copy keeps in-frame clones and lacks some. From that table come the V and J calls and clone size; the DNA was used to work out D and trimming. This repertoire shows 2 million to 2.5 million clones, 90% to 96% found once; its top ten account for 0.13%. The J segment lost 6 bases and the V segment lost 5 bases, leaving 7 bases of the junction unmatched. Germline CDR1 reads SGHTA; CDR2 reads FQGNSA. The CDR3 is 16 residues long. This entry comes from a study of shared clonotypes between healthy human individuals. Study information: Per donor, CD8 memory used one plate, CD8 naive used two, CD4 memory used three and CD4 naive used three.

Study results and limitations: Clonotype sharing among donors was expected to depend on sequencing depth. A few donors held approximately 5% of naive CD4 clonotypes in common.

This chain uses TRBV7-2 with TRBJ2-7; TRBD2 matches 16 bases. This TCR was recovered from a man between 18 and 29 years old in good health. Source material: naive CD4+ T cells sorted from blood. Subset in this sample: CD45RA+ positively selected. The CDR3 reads CASSPRGLAGGLEQYF. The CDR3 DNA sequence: TGTGCCAGCAGCCCCCGGGGACTAGCGGGAGGGCTCGAGCAGTACTTC.